The next 11 T cell receptor beta chains were all read from a single sample in a study of blood T cell repertoires in COVID-19 (dated by TCRdb to about 2020). The library was built by means of the immunoSEQ multiplex PCR assay. This immuneACCESS table, as held by TCRdb, lists in-frame sequences with V and J called but not all clones. Of the missing ones, under half trace to an unresolved V gene in checked studies; the others have no known cause. The sample records almost 200,000 clones, approximately 80% of which are singletons. Around 0.93% of the sample goes to the ten largest clones. Sequencing was carried out using peripheral blood. These receptors all stem from a man between 60 and 70 years old with COVID-19, enrolled during active disease.

V usage is TRBV5-1 and J usage is TRBJ2-2; perhaps TRBD1 as D (6 bases). Germline lookup yields CDR1 SGHRS and CDR2 YFSETQ. V lost 5 bases and J lost 5, with 19 bases in between. The CDR3 covers 16 residues. The CDR3 region is CASSLRGSQGTGELFF. The CDR3 nucleotides read TGCGCCAGCAGTCTGAGGGGGAGCCAGGGTACCGGGGAGCTGTTTTTT. Variable domain in full (rest from reference TRBV5-1 and TRBJ2-2): KAGVTQTPRYLIKTRGQQVTLSCSPISGHRSVSWYQQTPGQGLQFLFEYFSETQRNKGNFPGRFSGRQFSNSRSEMNVSTLELGDSALYLCASSLRGSQGTGELFFGEGSRLTVL.

The V and J genes are TRBV7-8 and TRBJ2-1, with 11 bases aligning to TRBD2. Germline assignment: CDR1 SGHVS and CDR2 FQNEAQ. CDR3 length equals 18 residues. V shed 2 bases and J 1 base; nucleotides not matched to a gene: 7. CDR3 in DNA: TGTGCCAGCAGCTTATATCTAGCGGGAGGTACTTCCTACAATGAGCAGTTCTTC. It encodes CASSLYLAGGTSYNEQFF.

This clone was counted a single time. J is TRBJ2-7 and V is TRBV27; TRBD1 matches 9 bases. Germline-derived CDR1 and CDR2 are MNHEY and SMNVEV (reference sequence). This CDR3 has 16 residues. V dropped 4 bases and J dropped 3; count of bases not matched to a gene: 10. The DNA for the CDR3 is TGTGCCAGCAGTTCCTCCCGCGGACAGGGGATCTACGAGCAGTACTTC. It is translated as CASSSSRGQGIYEQYF.

This clone was detected only a few times. The gene calls are TRBV5-1 and TRBJ2-5; D unclear. This CDR3 has 13 residues. V was clipped by 4 bases and J by 2 bases, with 9 bases between them. The V gene's germline CDR1 is SGHRS and CDR2 YFSETQ. The CDR3 reads CASSPPGQETQYF. CDR3 nucleotides: TGCGCCAGCAGCCCCCCAGGTCAAGAGACCCAGTACTTC.

The chain recombines TRBV28 with TRBJ1-2; possible D gene TRBD1, 5 bases. The CDR3 extends over 13 amino acids. The germline V and J ends were trimmed by 7 bases and 0 bases, with 9 bases remaining between them. The germline V gene has CDR1 MDHEN and CDR2 SYDVKM. The CDR3 DNA reads TGTGCCAGCACAAACAGGCCTAACTATGGCTACACCTTC. It yields the protein CASTNRPNYGYTF.

J is TRBJ2-1 and V is TRBV4-2; 9 bases fit TRBD2. Trimming took 1 base from V and 9 from J; bases not matched to a gene: 4. Germline values: CDR1 LGHNA, CDR2 YNFKEQ. The CDR3 runs 14 residues. The CDR3 sequence: CASSQGAGGGEQFF. The DNA of the CDR3 is TGTGCCAGCAGCCAAGGTGCGGGGGGGGGTGAGCAGTTCTTC.

CDR3 sequence reads: CASSLAGVYNEQFF. CDR3 in DNA: TGTGCCAGCAGCTTAGCAGGGGTCTACAATGAGCAGTTCTTC. The rearrangement uses TRBV7-8 and TRBJ2-1, with D possibly matching TRBD1 (5 bases). The V end lost 0 bases, the J end lost 3 bases, and 6 bases lay between the germline ends. The germline V gene has CDR1 SGHVS and CDR2 FQNEAQ. The CDR3 is made up of 14 amino acids.

The chain uses TRBV27 and TRBJ2-7, with unresolved D. V was shortened by 6 bases and J by 8 bases, with 20 bases between the two germline ends. CDR1 is MNHEY, CDR2 SMNVEV, per germline (reference sequence). This CDR3 contains 14 residues. The CDR3 bases are TGTGCCAGCAGAGACCAGAAGACCCCGCGGAAGCAGTACTTC. Translation: CASRDQKTPRKQYF.

This chain links TRBV5-6 with TRBJ1-3; 7 positions agree with TRBD1. The germline CDR1 and CDR2 sequences are SGHDT and YYEEEE. The CDR3 totals 17 residues. V was clipped by 1 base and J by 1 base; unmatched bases: 8. The CDR3 here is CASSLIGGLSSGNTIYF. The DNA of the CDR3 is TGTGCCAGCAGCTTGATAGGGGGCTTATCGTCTGGAAACACCATATATTTT.

The chain carries TRBV5-1 and TRBJ1-1; 7 bases align to TRBD1. Trimming took 4 bases from V and 4 from J; bases not matched to a gene: 13. Germline CDR1 reads SGHRS; CDR2 reads YFSETQ. CDR3 length: 16 amino acids. The CDR3, as DNA: TGCGCCAGCAGCCAGCGGAGACAGGGCATCGGCACTGAAGCTTTCTTT. Translated, it gives CASSQRRQGIGTEAFF. Filled out from reference TRBV5-1 and TRBJ1-1, the complete variable domain reads KAGVTQTPRYLIKTRGQQVTLSCSPISGHRSVSWYQQTPGQGLQFLFEYFSETQRNKGNFPGRFSGRQFSNSRSEMNVSTLELGDSALYLCASSQRRQGIGTEAFFGQGTRLTVV.

This chain joins TRBV18 and TRBJ2-2; the match to TRBD1 covers 11 bases. V trimming: 2 bases; J trimming: 3 bases; junction bases outside the gene matches: 11. The germline V gene has CDR1 KGHSH and CDR2 LQKENI. The CDR3 has 19 residues. The CDR3 bases are TGTGCCAGCTCACCATTAAGATTGGACAGGGGGCGACACACCGGGGAGCTGTTTTTT. Translation gives CASSPLRLDRGRHTGELFF.